Sequencing of this T cell receptor (beta chain) was carried out in a study of blood T cell repertoires in COVID-19. In the study overall: The samples span acute and convalescent COVID-19 from the United States, Italy and Spain. The analysed material was cDNA or gDNA that came from T cells, B-cell-depleted T cells, or PBMCs.

This clone was observed a handful of times. Germline CDR1 MGHRA, CDR2 YSYEKL. The CDR3 loop spans 14 amino acids. The germline V and J ends were trimmed by 1 base and 5 bases, with 11 bases remaining between them. In the authors' workflow: Reference gene primer amplification in the assay estimated nucleated cell counts. The data were produced by immunoSEQ multiplex PCR, yet TCRdb's version contains in-frame clones alone and is incomplete. The DNA was the basis for D and trimming; V, J and clone size are from that table. In the table there are fewer than 250,000 clones, 84% of which are singletons. The sequenced sample was PBMCs or T cells enriched from blood (not recorded which). The J gene is TRBJ1-1, the V gene TRBV4-1, with a weak D call TRBD1 (5 bases). The receptor comes from a woman in her thirties who had been exposed to COVID-19. The chain's CDR3 is CASSQVNGGTEAFF. The CDR3 nucleotides read TGCGCCAGCAGCCAAGTAAACGGGGGGACTGAAGCTTTCTTT.